The 9 T cell receptor beta chains in this list originate from one sample, sequenced in a study of blood T cells in healthy people across ages. The authors ran a second PCR of roughly 6 to 12 cycles using a sample-barcoded 5' primer and a J-beta primer mix. TCRdb analysed the 5' RACE reads with MiXCR anew, one entry per CDR3 protein. The sample carries under 700,000 distinct CDR3 sequences, 24% recorded once. Separately, the same data were catalogued under a study of T cells of mothers and their children.

Material for sequencing was blood. Source of these receptors: a boy between 10 and 17 years old in good health.

At least ten counts were recorded for this clonotype. The chain combines TRBV6-2 or TRBV6-3 with TRBJ2-7, with 8 positions matching TRBD2. Per germline, CDR1 MNHEY and CDR2 SVGEGT. The length of the CDR3 is 14 residues. J gave up 3 bases and V 4 bases, and 5 bases lay outside the gene matches. CDR3 in amino acids: CASSSGGESYEQYF. The DNA for the CDR3 is TGTGCCAGCAGTTCCGGGGGGGAGAGCTACGAGCAGTACTTC.

This clonotype was detected a few times. The J gene is TRBJ1-2, the V gene TRBV28; 9 positions match TRBD1. Germline trimming cut 8 bases from V and 2 bases from J; bases unmatched to any gene: 6. CDR1 and CDR2 from the germline V gene are MDHEN and SYDVKM. The CDR3 runs 14 residues. CDR3 DNA: TGTGCCAGCTGCCCGGGACAGGGAAACTATGGCTACACCTTC. Translated: CASCPGQGNYGYTF.

V and J are TRBV4-2 and TRBJ2-7; D unresolved. This CDR3 is 15 amino acids long. V gave up 0 bases and J gave up 1 base, with 10 bases separating them. Germline values: CDR1 LGHNA, CDR2 YNFKEQ. The CDR3 DNA reads as TGTGCCAGCAGCCAAGACTTCGGTACTTCCTACGAGCAGTACTTC. Its translation is CASSQDFGTSYEQYF.

This clonotype was counted a few times. The V and J genes are TRBV20-1 and TRBJ2-7; 11 bases match TRBD1. The trim removed 6 bases at V and 4 bases at J, leaving 11 bases unmatched. Germline V gives CDR1 DFQATT, CDR2 SNEGSKA (reference sequence). The CDR3 runs 15 residues. The CDR3 sequence is CSAIEGGTGGYEQYF. Here the CDR3 DNA reads TGCAGTGCCATAGAAGGCGGGACAGGGGGTTACGAGCAGTACTTC.

This rearrangement joins TRBV9 to TRBJ2-1; TRBD2 might be the D (5 bases). V lost 4 bases and J lost 0, with 11 bases in between. The CDR3 extends over 15 amino acids. CDR1 is SGDLS and CDR2 is YYNGEE in the germline V gene. The CDR3 DNA sequence: TGTGCCAGCAGCCGAGAAGGGAGCTCCTACAATGAGCAGTTCTTC. Encoded protein: CASSREGSSYNEQFF.

A few counts support this clonotype. CDR3 loop: CSARGTEAFF. The CDR3 nucleotides read TGCAGTGCTAGAGGCACTGAAGCTTTCTTT. The V call is TRBV20-1, the J call TRBJ1-1, with unresolved D. This CDR3 spans 10 amino acids. Deletions cut 1 base from V and 4 bases from J, with 1 base between. The germline V gene has CDR1 DFQATT and CDR2 SNEGSKA (reference sequence).

The chain has TRBV4-2 and TRBJ1-2, with D perhaps TRBD1 (5 bases). Looked up from germline, CDR1 is LGHNA and CDR2 is YNFKEQ. There are 14 residues in the CDR3. V was pared by 0 bases and J by 7 bases, with 12 bases between. CDR3 region: CASSQEGRAAGYTF. In DNA, the CDR3 is TGTGCCAGCAGCCAAGAGGGCAGGGCGGCTGGCTACACCTTC.

This clonotype was observed a handful of times. CDR3 DNA sequence: TGCAGCGCCATAAAGGTAGGAGAGACCCAGTACTTC. This codes for CSAIKVGETQYF. V gene TRBV29-1 combines with J gene TRBJ2-5; D unclear. V was shortened by 7 bases and J by 4 bases, with 13 bases between the two germline ends. The CDR3 loop spans 12 amino acids. The germline CDR1 and CDR2 sequences are SQVTM and ANQGSEA. Filled out from reference TRBV29-1 and TRBJ2-5, the complete variable domain reads SAVISQKPSRDICQRGTSLTIQCQVDSQVTMMFWYRQQPGQSLTLIATANQGSEATYESGFVIDKFPISRPNLTFSTLTVSNMSPEDSSIYLCSAIKVGETQYFGPGTRLLVL.

J is TRBJ1-5 and V is TRBV20-1, with 10 bases matching TRBD1. With 6 bases clipped from V and 0 bases from J, the junction kept 17 bases outside the gene matches. CDR1 DFQATT and CDR2 SNEGSKA come from the germline V gene (reference sequence). CDR3 length: 19 residues. In DNA, the CDR3 is TGCAGTGCCGTTGAGTCTGGGACAGGGGCCGTCTATAGCAATCAGCCCCAGCATTTT. Translating it yields CSAVESGTGAVYSNQPQHF.